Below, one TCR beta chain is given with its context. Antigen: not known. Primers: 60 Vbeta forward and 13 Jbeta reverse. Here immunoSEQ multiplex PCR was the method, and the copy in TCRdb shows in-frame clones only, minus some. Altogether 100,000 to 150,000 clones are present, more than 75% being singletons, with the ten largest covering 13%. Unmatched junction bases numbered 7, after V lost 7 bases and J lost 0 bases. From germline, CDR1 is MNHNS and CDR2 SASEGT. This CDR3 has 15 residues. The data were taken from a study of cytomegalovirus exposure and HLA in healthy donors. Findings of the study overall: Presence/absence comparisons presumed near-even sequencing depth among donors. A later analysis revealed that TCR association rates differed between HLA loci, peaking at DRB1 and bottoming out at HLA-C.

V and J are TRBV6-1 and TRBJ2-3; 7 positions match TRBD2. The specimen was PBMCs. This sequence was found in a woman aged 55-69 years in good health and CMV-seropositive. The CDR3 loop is CASTLVAGSTDTQYF. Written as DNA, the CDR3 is TGTGCCAGCACTTTAGTAGCGGGTAGCACAGATACGCAGTATTTT.